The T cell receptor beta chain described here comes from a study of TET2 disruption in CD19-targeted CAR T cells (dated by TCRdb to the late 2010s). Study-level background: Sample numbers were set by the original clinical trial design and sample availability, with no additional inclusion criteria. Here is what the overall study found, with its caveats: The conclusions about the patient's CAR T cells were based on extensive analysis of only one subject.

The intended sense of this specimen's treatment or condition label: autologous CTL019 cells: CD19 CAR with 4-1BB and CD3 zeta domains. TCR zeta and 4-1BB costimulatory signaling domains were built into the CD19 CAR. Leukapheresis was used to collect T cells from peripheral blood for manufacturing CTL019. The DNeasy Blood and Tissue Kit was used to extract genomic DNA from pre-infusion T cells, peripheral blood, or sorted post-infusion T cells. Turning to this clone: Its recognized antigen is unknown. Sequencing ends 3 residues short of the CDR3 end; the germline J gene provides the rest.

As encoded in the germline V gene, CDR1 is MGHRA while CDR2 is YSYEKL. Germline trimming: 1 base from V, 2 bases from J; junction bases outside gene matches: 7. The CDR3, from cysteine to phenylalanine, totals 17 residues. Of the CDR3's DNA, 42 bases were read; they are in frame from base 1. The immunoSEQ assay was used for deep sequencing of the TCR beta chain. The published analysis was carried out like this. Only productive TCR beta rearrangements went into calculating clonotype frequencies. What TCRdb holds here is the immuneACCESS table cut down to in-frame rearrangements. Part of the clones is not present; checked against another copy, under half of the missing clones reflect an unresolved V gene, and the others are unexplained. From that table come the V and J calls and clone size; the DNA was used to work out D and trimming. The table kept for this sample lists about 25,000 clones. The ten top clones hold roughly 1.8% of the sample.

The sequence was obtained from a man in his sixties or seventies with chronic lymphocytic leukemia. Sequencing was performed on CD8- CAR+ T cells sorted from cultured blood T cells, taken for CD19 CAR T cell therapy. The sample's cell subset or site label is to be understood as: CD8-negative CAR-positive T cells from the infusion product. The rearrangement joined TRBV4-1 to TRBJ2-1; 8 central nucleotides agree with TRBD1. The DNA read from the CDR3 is TGCGCCAGCAGCCAAGGAACCGGGACAGGACCCTACAATGAG. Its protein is CASSQGTGTGPYNE. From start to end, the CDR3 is CASSQGTGTGPYNEQFF.